This T cell receptor (beta chain) was identified in a study of blood T cells in healthy people across ages. A second about 6 to 11 cycle PCR used barcoded and J-beta primers. TCRdb re-analysed the 5' RACE reads in MiXCR, keeping a single row per CDR3 protein. The sample carries fewer than 900,000 distinct CDR3 sequences, about 40% recorded once. Isolating PBMCs gave at least 7 million of these cells per sample. V dropped 4 bases and J dropped 5 bases, with 13 bases sitting between them. Per germline, CDR1 SGHNT and CDR2 YYREEE (reference sequence). The CDR3 loop spans 13 amino acids. The rearrangement joins TRBV5-4 to TRBJ2-7; possibly TRBD1 for D (5 bases). The specimen sequenced was blood. This clonotype was sampled from a woman aged 60-75 years in good health. The CDR3 loop is CASSVTDRDEQYF. The DNA of the CDR3 is TGTGCCAGCAGCGTGACAGATCGGGACGAGCAGTACTTC.